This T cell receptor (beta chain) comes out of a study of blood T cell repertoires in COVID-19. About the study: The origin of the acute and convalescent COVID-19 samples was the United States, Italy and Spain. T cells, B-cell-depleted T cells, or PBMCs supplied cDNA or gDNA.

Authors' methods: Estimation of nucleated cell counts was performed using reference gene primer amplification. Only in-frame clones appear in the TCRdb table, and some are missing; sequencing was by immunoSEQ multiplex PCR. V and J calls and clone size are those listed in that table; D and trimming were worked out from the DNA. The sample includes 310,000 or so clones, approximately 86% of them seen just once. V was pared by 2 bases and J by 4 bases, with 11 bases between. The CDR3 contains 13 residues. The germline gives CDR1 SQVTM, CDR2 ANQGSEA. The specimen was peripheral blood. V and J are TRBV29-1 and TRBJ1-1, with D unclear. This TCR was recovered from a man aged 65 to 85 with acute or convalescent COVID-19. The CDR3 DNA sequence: TGCAGCGTTGAACAGGAACAGTTCACTGAAGCTTTCTTT. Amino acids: CSVEQEQFTEAFF.